The 11 T cell receptor beta chains below all came from one sample that was sequenced in a study of CD8+ T cells in alopecia areata. The sample's treatment: oral pan-JAK inhibitor, 5-10 mg twice daily. RNA extraction and reverse transcription yielded cDNA as sequencing template. Clones were sequenced by immunoSEQ multiplex PCR, and TCRdb holds only the in-frame ones, with some missing. The sample shows about 40,000 clones, roughly 92% of them seen only once. Sequencing was performed on CD8+ T cells sorted from blood, taken at week 24, from a patient treated with tofacitinib. These receptors all stem from a human donor with alopecia areata.

CDR3 in amino acids: CASSYTGAGELFF. CDR3 DNA sequence: TGTGCCAGCAGCTATACAGGGGCCGGGGAGCTGTTTTTT. The J gene is TRBJ2-2, the V gene TRBV5-6, with TRBD1 matching over 7 bases. The trim removed 3 bases at V and 6 bases at J, leaving 2 bases unmatched. The CDR3 covers 13 residues. Germline V gene data show CDR1 as SGHDT and CDR2 as YYEEEE. The full variable domain, with the rest looked up from reference TRBV5-6 and TRBJ2-2, is DAGVTQSPTHLIKTRGQQVTLRCSPKSGHDTVSWYQQALGQGPQFIFQYYEEEERQRGNFPDRFSGHQFPNYSSELNVNALLLGDSALYLCASSYTGAGELFFGEGSRLTVL.

The chain uses TRBV7-2 and TRBJ2-3, with TRBD2 identical over 11 bases. The CDR3 consists of 15 residues. After removal of 3 bases from V and 5 bases from J, the junction contained 4 bases not matched to a gene. The germline CDR1 and CDR2 sequences are SGHTA and FQGNSA. This CDR3 reads CASSLTSGILDTQYF. DNA for the CDR3: TGTGCCAGCAGCTTGACTAGCGGGATCCTAGATACGCAGTATTTT.

This clone appeared a few times. The chain links TRBV7-9 to TRBJ2-7; D might be TRBD1 or TRBD2, each matching 5 bases. Trimming shortened V by 0 bases and J by 11 bases, and 11 bases separated the two germline ends. The CDR3 has 12 amino acids. The V gene's germline CDR1 is SEHNR and CDR2 FQNEAQ (reference sequence). This chain's CDR3 is CASSLAGDQKYF. CDR3 bases: TGTGCCAGCAGCTTAGCGGGGGATCAGAAGTACTTC.

The rearrangement links TRBV27 to TRBJ2-5; no firm D call. The J call may be faulty, since TRBJ2-7 better matches the DNA end. CDR1 is MNHEY, CDR2 SMNVEV, per germline (reference sequence). The CDR3 has 14 residues. CDR3: CASSRPDGTYEQYF. DNA of the CDR3: TGTGCCAGCAGTCGCCCGGACGGAACCTACGAGCAGTACTTC.

The rearrangement links TRBV29-1 to TRBJ2-7, with D possibly TRBD2 on 5 matching bases. Looked up from germline, CDR1 is SQVTM and CDR2 is ANQGSEA. The V and J ends lost 4 bases and 5 bases respectively, with 18 bases between them. This CDR3 is built from 14 residues. The CDR3 is CSVVVEQLGDEQYF. CDR3 DNA sequence: TGCAGCGTTGTGGTGGAACAGTTGGGAGACGAGCAGTACTTC.

The genes are TRBV4-3 and TRBJ2-1, with TRBD1 matching 8 bases. V trimming: 6 bases; J trimming: 2 bases; junction bases outside the gene matches: 6. Germline values: CDR1 LGHNA, CDR2 YSLEER. The CDR3 consists of 15 residues. CDR3 amino acids: CASRGDRGTYNEQFF. In DNA, the CDR3 is TGCGCCAGCAGGGGCGACAGGGGTACCTACAATGAGCAGTTCTTC.

As regards this clone: Other DNA sequences in this sample translate to the same CDR3. The chain uses TRBV29-1 and TRBJ2-7; tentative D call: TRBD2 (5 bases). The CDR3 consists of 12 residues. V was cut by 4 bases and J by 1 base, with 8 bases left in between. CDR1 is SQVTM and CDR2 is ANQGSEA in the germline V gene. DNA of the CDR3: TGCAGCGTTGTCGGGAATTCCTACGAGCAGTACTTC. Its protein is CSVVGNSYEQYF.

The J gene is TRBJ2-5, the V gene TRBV14, with unresolved D. With 0 bases removed from V and 7 bases from J, the gap between germline ends came to 12 bases. CDR1 and CDR2 (germline): SGHDN, FVKESK. The CDR3 is 14 amino acids. The CDR3 reads CASSQDSSYGTQYF. The CDR3 DNA reads TGTGCCAGCAGCCAAGACTCTAGTTATGGGACCCAGTACTTC.

This chain joins TRBV10-3 and TRBJ2-7; 13 bases fit TRBD2. CDR1 is ENHRY, CDR2 SYGVKD, per germline. The CDR3 totals 14 residues. V gave up 8 bases and J gave up 7 bases; unmatched junction bases: 8. The CDR3: CAIGTSGDEGEQYF. The CDR3 coding sequence is TGTGCCATCGGGACTAGCGGGGACGAGGGTGAGCAGTACTTC.

Here the CDR3 reads CSVEMDTEAFF. CDR3 in DNA: TGCAGCGTTGAGATGGACACTGAAGCTTTCTTT. The chain uses TRBV29-1 and TRBJ1-1, with no clear D. The germline V gene has CDR1 SQVTM and CDR2 ANQGSEA. CDR3 size: 11 residues. V lost 3 bases, J lost 3 bases, and 5 bases lay in between.

Here the CDR3 DNA reads TGCAGCGTTGGAACCGGGACAGTTAACACCGGGGAGCTGTTTTTT. It yields the protein CSVGTGTVNTGELFF. The chain employs TRBV29-1 and TRBJ2-2; TRBD1 matches at 7 bases. This CDR3 contains 15 residues. V was clipped by 4 bases and J by 2 bases; unmatched bases: 7. Germline CDR1 SQVTM, CDR2 ANQGSEA.